Below are 26 T cell receptor beta chains sequenced from a single sample in a study of cytomegalovirus exposure and HLA in healthy donors (dated 2017 in TCRdb). Libraries were made using the immunoSEQ multiplex PCR assay. A mixture of 60 forward primers for TCR Vbeta segments and 13 reverse primers for TCR Jbeta segments was used in the multiplex PCR. This immuneACCESS table, as held by TCRdb, lists in-frame sequences with V and J called but not all clones. Of the missing ones, under half trace to an unresolved V gene in checked studies; the others have no known cause. Here the sample has fewer than 150,000 clones; 82% occur a single time. The ten most abundant clones make up over 2.5% of the sample. The sequenced sample consisted of PBMCs. Every receptor here comes from a male donor in good health and CMV-seronegative.

The chain carries TRBV6-5 and TRBJ2-7; maybe TRBD2 (6 bases). The germline CDR1 and CDR2 sequences are MNHEY and SVGAGI. This CDR3 comprises 16 residues. V lost 0 bases and J 0 bases, leaving 12 bases between the germline ends. Written as DNA, the CDR3 is TGTGCCAGCAGTTACTCGGCGGGGCAGAGCTCCTACGAGCAGTACTTC. Translation: CASSYSAGQSSYEQYF.

Remarks on this clone: Different DNA sequences within this sample yield the same CDR3. V usage is TRBV7-3 and J usage is TRBJ1-1; TRBD1 aligns across 9 bases. J gave up 6 bases and V 5 bases, and 4 bases lay outside the gene matches. The CDR3 is 13 amino acids. In germline, CDR1 is SGHTA, CDR2 FQGTGA. Here the CDR3 reads CASSLTGGAEAFF. In DNA, the CDR3 is TGTGCCAGCAGCCTCACAGGGGGCGCTGAAGCTTTCTTT.

The V and J genes are TRBV7-9 and TRBJ2-1; weak D call: TRBD2 (8 bases). V was pared by 5 bases and J by 2 bases, with 19 bases between. This CDR3 region has 17 residues. Germline V CDR1 and CDR2: SEHNR, FQNEAQ (reference sequence). This CDR3 reads CASSPGGGTATYNEQFF. The DNA for the CDR3 is TGTGCCAGCAGCCCCGGGGGGGGGACAGCGACCTACAATGAGCAGTTCTTC.

The V call is TRBV28, the J call TRBJ1-5; D gene unclear. The ends were cut back, 2 bases at V and 11 bases at J, with 19 bases in the middle. The CDR3 totals 15 residues. Germline V gene data show CDR1 as MDHEN and CDR2 as SYDVKM. CDR3 region: CASSLGTALFAAQHF. The CDR3 region has the DNA TGTGCCAGCAGTTTAGGAACAGCCCTGTTCGCAGCCCAGCATTTT.

This clone was picked up a small number of times. The rearrangement links TRBV19 to TRBJ2-2; D ambiguous. V lost 3 bases to trimming and J lost 0 bases, with 5 bases between them. Germline V gene data show CDR1 as LNHDA and CDR2 as SQIVND (reference sequence). This CDR3 has 14 amino acids. The DNA of the CDR3 is TGTGCCAGTAGTATCAGTGCGAACACCGGGGAGCTGTTTTTT. It translates to CASSISANTGELFF.

A single count supports this clone. This sequence joins TRBV5-6 and TRBJ1-3, with TRBD1 identical over 11 bases. The germline V gene has CDR1 SGHDT and CDR2 YYEEEE. There are 17 residues in the CDR3. The J segment lost 0 bases and the V segment lost 2 bases, leaving 4 bases of the junction unmatched. The CDR3 loop reads CASSFGTGGNSGNTIYF. For the CDR3, the DNA is TGTGCCAGCAGCTTCGGGACAGGGGGTAACTCTGGAAACACCATATATTTT.

This clone was found once. The genes are TRBV7-3 and TRBJ2-7, with TRBD2 matching 7 bases. Trimming removed 3 bases from V and 6 bases from J; junction bases left unmatched: 8. This CDR3 region has 14 residues. Germline values: CDR1 SGHTA, CDR2 FQGTGA. The CDR3 region is CASSLGGGPLEQYF. The CDR3 DNA reads TGTGCCAGCAGCTTGGGGGGAGGGCCTCTCGAGCAGTACTTC.

The gene calls are TRBV27 and TRBJ2-2; TRBD2 might be the D (5 bases). CDR3 length: 13 residues. The V end was cut by 6 bases, the J end by 6 bases, with 11 bases between. Germline V gene lookup returns CDR1 MNHEY and CDR2 SMNVEV (reference sequence). CDR3 nucleotide sequence: TGTGCCAGCAGGACTACGAAGTCCGGGGAGCTGTTTTTT. Encoded protein: CASRTTKSGELFF.

This sequence joins TRBV27 and TRBJ2-1; TRBD2 agrees at 7 bases. Germline CDR1 reads MNHEY; CDR2 reads SMNVEV (reference sequence). Germline trimming cut 3 bases from V and 10 bases from J; bases unmatched to any gene: 9. The CDR3 length is 14 residues. CDR3 sequence (DNA): TGTGCCAGCAGTTTGGTGGGAGGGCCTAGGGAGCAGTTCTTC. Translated, it gives CASSLVGGPREQFF.

The chain uses TRBV7-9 and TRBJ2-7, with 8 bases identical to TRBD1. V lost 4 bases, J lost 4 bases, and 3 bases stayed unmatched. In germline, CDR1 is SEHNR, CDR2 FQNEAQ (reference sequence). The CDR3 has 13 residues. This chain's CDR3 is CASSWTGRYEQYF. The CDR3 nucleotides read TGTGCCAGCAGCTGGACAGGGCGGTACGAGCAGTACTTC.

In regard to this clone: The germline gene is not matched at one end of the junction; a read error may be the cause. The chain is built from TRBV7-9 and TRBJ2-7, with TRBD2 matching 7 bases. The CDR3 consists of 17 residues. Germline V gene sequence: CDR1 SEHNR, CDR2 FQNEAQ (reference sequence). The CDR3: CSSSDWAAGRPSREQYF. The CDR3 region has the DNA TGTTCCAGCTCCGACTGGGCAGCGGGACGGCCTTCGCGCGAGCAGTACTTC.

V usage is TRBV7-7 and J usage is TRBJ2-1, with TRBD2 identical over 7 bases. This CDR3 comprises 13 residues. Trimming at V came to 5 bases and at J to 6 bases, leaving 4 bases not matched to a gene. Germline loops: CDR1 SSHAT, CDR2 FNYEAQ (reference sequence). Here the CDR3 reads CASSPPSGNEQFF. The CDR3 nucleotides read TGTGCCAGCAGCCCCCCTAGCGGCAATGAGCAGTTCTTC.

The chain recombines TRBV6-1 with TRBJ2-3; TRBD1 matches 8 bases. CDR1 is MNHNS and CDR2 is SASEGT in the germline V gene. The ends lost 6 bases at V and 7 bases at J; junction bases unmatched: 9. The CDR3 consists of 14 residues. CDR3 nucleotides: TGTGCCAGCAGGGACAGGGTTTATACTCATACGCAGTATTTT. Translation gives CASRDRVYTHTQYF.

Comment on this clone: An end of the junction differs from the germline gene, which may be a read error. Other DNA sequences within the sample encode an identical CDR3. CDR3 in amino acids: CASSVQGAAGNTIYF. Written as DNA, the CDR3 is TGCGCCAGCAGCGTCCAGGGGGCCGCTGGAAACACCATATATTTT. The chain couples TRBV9 to TRBJ1-3, with 8 bases that match TRBD1. The CDR3 sequence is 15 residues long. The germline V gene encodes CDR1 SGDLS and CDR2 YYNGEE.

The CDR3 spells CASRPRLAGETQYF. The CDR3 DNA is TGTGCCAGCCGCCCGCGACTAGCTGGCGAGACCCAGTACTTC. The chain links TRBV7-8 to TRBJ2-5, with 7 bases aligning to TRBD2. The CDR3 has 14 residues. V trimming: 8 bases; J trimming: 5 bases; junction bases outside the gene matches: 11. CDR1 is SGHVS, CDR2 FQNEAQ, per germline.

The V and J genes are TRBV7-2 and TRBJ2-7; TRBD2 matches at 9 bases. CDR1 and CDR2 (germline): SGHTA, FQGNSA. This CDR3 contains 16 residues. V lost 1 base and J lost 2; bases outside the gene matches: 6. The CDR3 region has the DNA TGTGCCAGCAGCTTAGGAGGAGCGGGAGGAACCTACGAGCAGTACTTC. This translates into CASSLGGAGGTYEQYF. The whole variable domain, filled in from reference TRBV7-2 and TRBJ2-7, reads GAGVSQSPSNKVTEKGKDVELRCDPISGHTALYWYRQSLGQGLEFLIYFQGNSAPDKSGLPSDRFSAERTGGSVSTLTIQRTQQEDSAVYLCASSLGGAGGTYEQYFGPGTRLTVT.

The chain recombines TRBV15 with TRBJ2-1; 8 nucleotides match TRBD2. There are 15 residues in the CDR3. Looked up from germline, CDR1 is LNHNV and CDR2 is YYDKDF (reference sequence). With 2 bases clipped from V and 6 bases from J, the junction kept 6 bases outside the gene matches. The CDR3 bases are TGTGCCACCAGCAGATTGGGACTAGGGGCCAATGAGCAGTTCTTC. As protein: CATSRLGLGANEQFF.

J is TRBJ1-1 and V is TRBV7-2, with D uncertain. The V end lost 2 bases, the J end lost 0 bases, and 13 bases lay between the germline ends. Germline CDR1 and CDR2: SGHTA and FQGNSA. The CDR3 spans 16 residues. The CDR3 sequence is CASSLRGGRMNTEAFF. The CDR3 DNA is TGTGCCAGCAGCTTAAGAGGAGGCAGGATGAACACTGAAGCTTTCTTT.

The chain links TRBV21-1 to TRBJ2-2; TRBD2 reflects the table's D call only, with no check against the DNA. TRBV21-1 is deemed a pseudogene. This CDR3 is 16 amino acids long. CDR3 residues: CASSSIAGGVTGELFF. The CDR3 DNA follows: TGTGCCAGCAGCTCTATAGCGGGAGGAGTCACCGGGGAGCTGTTTTTT.

V and J are TRBV19 and TRBJ2-2; 10 nucleotides align to TRBD1. The germline CDR1 and CDR2 sequences are LNHDA and SQIVND (reference sequence). The CDR3 is made up of 13 amino acids. CDR3 coding DNA: TGTGCAGTAGGGACAGGGGTCACCGGGGAGCTGTTTTTT. Its translation: CAVGTGVTGELFF.

The chain has TRBV27 and TRBJ2-7; D possibly corresponds to TRBD1 (5 bases). CDR1 is MNHEY and CDR2 is SMNVEV in the germline V gene (reference sequence). V gave up 0 bases and J gave up 5 bases, with 11 bases separating them. The CDR3 is made up of 14 amino acids. CDR3 sequence reads: CASSLSGALNEQYF. CDR3 bases: TGTGCCAGCAGTTTATCTGGGGCCCTGAACGAGCAGTACTTC.

This clone is labeled as medium-sized. The rearrangement joins TRBV6-4 to TRBJ2-1, with D perhaps matching TRBD2 (7 bases). Trimming cost V 2 bases and J 7 bases, with 21 bases left between them. The CDR3 totals 17 residues. Germline values: CDR1 MRHNA, CDR2 SNTAGT. For the CDR3, the DNA is TGTGCCAGCAGTGACGCCCCGGGGGGCGGGAGTACGAATGAGCAGTTCTTC. Translated: CASSDAPGGGSTNEQFF.

V is TRBV7-9 and J is TRBJ2-1; 7 positions match TRBD2. Per the germline V gene, CDR1 is SEHNR and CDR2 is FQNEAQ (reference sequence). V shed 4 bases, J shed 0 bases, and the junction held 6 bases outside the gene matches. The CDR3 length is 16 residues. The CDR3 DNA reads as TGTGCCAGCAGCTCCCTAGCGGCCCCCTCCTACAATGAGCAGTTCTTC. Translated, it gives CASSSLAAPSYNEQFF.

This chain links TRBV30 with TRBJ1-4, with 9 bases lining up with TRBD1. The CDR3 totals 14 residues. The trim removed 2 bases at V and 5 bases at J, leaving 3 bases unmatched. From germline, CDR1 is GTSNPN and CDR2 SVGIG (reference sequence). The CDR3, as DNA: TGTGCCTGGAGTCCGGGACAGGGAAATGAAAAACTGTTTTTT. This gives the protein CAWSPGQGNEKLFF.

This clone was counted once. The chain employs TRBV6-5 and TRBJ2-7; tentative D call: TRBD2 (5 bases). CDR3 length: 15 residues. Trimming stripped 8 bases from V and 3 bases from J, with 20 bases between. Germline assignment: CDR1 MNHEY and CDR2 SVGAGI. The CDR3 bases are TGTGCCAGCGCACCTTCCAGCGGTGCCCTCTACGAGCAGTACTTC. Protein: CASAPSSGALYEQYF.

The chain combines TRBV18 with TRBJ2-7; D is uncertain. Germline values: CDR1 KGHSH, CDR2 LQKENI. Trimming left V 2 bases short and J 1 base short, with 12 bases between. CDR3 length: 15 residues. Written as DNA, the CDR3 is TGTGCCAGCTCACCAAGTGGCAGTCTTTCCTACGAGCAGTACTTC. The encoded protein is CASSPSGSLSYEQYF.